This T cell receptor beta chain is drawn from a study of human T cells and chemical hapten exposure. Study background: For sensitization, 2% DPC was applied to a roughly 2 cm by roughly 2 cm patch of upper inner arm skin. There were per-sample TCR yield variations, arising mainly from small pooled library volume differences. Readings were taken at 6 days from patch tests that had applied 0.01% DPC to the upper back.

The time point is: pre-sensitization, week 0. The treatment denotes: therapeutic diphenylcyclopropenone sensitization with weekly scalp DPC. One entry per CDR3 protein results from TCRdb running MiXCR on the RACE reads. This table holds 300,000 to 450,000 distinct CDR3 sequences, 4.5% to 5.5% found once. Notes on the study in general: With alopecia, donors may have immune responses unlike healthy people's.

This clonotype was recorded a few times. The antigen is undetermined. This CDR3 is built from 15 residues. V was trimmed by 8 bases and J by 0 bases, leaving 14 bases between them. Germline CDR1 MNHNY, CDR2 SVGAGI (reference sequence). Sequencing used whole blood, obtained in connection with sensitization to the hapten diphenylcyclopropenone (DPC). The TCR was taken from a woman aged 45-65 years with alopecia areata. Some clones in this sample may be carry-over from other donors' samples. The chain is built from TRBV6-6 and TRBJ1-3, with a tentative D call TRBD1 (5 bases). As DNA, the CDR3 is TGTGCCAGCTTCAGGGCAGGGATCTCTGGAAACACCATATATTTT. It yields the protein CASFRAGISGNTIYF.